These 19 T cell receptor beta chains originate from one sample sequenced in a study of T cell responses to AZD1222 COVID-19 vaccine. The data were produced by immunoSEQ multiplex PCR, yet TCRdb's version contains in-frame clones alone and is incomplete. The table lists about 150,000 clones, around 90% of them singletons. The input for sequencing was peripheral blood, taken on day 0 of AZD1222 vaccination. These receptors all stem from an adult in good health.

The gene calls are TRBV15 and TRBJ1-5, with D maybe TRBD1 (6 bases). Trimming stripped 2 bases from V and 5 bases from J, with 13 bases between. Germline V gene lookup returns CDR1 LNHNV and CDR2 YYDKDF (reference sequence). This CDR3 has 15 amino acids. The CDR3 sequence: CATSRNRVFDQPQHF. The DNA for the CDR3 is TGTGCCACCAGCAGAAACAGGGTTTTCGATCAGCCCCAGCATTTT.

CDR3 region: CASMTGSNTGELFF. The CDR3 DNA is TGTGCCAGCATGACAGGGAGTAACACCGGGGAGCTGTTTTTT. This chain uses TRBV28 with TRBJ2-2; 7 bases line up with TRBD1. The V gene end was trimmed by 7 bases and the J gene end by 2 bases; junction bases not matched to a gene: 4. This CDR3 contains 14 residues. CDR1 is MDHEN and CDR2 is SYDVKM in the germline V gene.

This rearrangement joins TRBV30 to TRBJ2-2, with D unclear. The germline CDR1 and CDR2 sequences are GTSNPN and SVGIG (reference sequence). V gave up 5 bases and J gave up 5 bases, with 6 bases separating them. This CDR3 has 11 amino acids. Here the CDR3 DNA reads TGTGCCTGGGCTCTGACCGGGGAGCTGTTTTTT. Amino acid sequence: CAWALTGELFF.

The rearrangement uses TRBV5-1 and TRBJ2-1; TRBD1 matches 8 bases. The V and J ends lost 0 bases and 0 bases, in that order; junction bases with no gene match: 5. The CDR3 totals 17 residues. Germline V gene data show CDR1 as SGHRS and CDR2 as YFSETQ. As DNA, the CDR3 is TGCGCCAGCAGCTTGGGATCTACAGGGGGCTCCTACAATGAGCAGTTCTTC. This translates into CASSLGSTGGSYNEQFF.

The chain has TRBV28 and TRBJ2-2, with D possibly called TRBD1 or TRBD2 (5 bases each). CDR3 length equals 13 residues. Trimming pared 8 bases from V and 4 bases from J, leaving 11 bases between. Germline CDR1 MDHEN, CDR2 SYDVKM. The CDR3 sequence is CASCRDRTGELFF. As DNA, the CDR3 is TGTGCCAGCTGCCGGGACCGCACCGGGGAGCTGTTTTTT.

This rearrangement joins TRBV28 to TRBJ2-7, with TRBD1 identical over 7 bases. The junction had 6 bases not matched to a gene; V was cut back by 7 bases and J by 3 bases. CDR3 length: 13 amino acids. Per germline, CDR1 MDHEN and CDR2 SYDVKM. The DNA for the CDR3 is TGTGCCAGCACCGGGACAGAGCACTACGAGCAGTACTTC. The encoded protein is CASTGTEHYEQYF.

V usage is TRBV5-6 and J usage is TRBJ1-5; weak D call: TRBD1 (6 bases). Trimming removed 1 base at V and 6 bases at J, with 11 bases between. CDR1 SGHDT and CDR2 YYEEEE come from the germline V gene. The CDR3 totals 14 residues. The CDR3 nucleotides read TGTGCCAGCAGCTTGTGGACAGCGGTTCAGCCCCAGCATTTT. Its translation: CASSLWTAVQPQHF.

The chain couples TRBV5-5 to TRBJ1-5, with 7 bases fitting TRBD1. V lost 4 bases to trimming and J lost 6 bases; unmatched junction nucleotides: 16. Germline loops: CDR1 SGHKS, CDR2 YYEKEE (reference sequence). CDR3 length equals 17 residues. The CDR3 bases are TGTGCCAGCAGCCCCGGTAGCAGAAAGGGGGCGGGTCAGCCCCAGCATTTT. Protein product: CASSPGSRKGAGQPQHF.

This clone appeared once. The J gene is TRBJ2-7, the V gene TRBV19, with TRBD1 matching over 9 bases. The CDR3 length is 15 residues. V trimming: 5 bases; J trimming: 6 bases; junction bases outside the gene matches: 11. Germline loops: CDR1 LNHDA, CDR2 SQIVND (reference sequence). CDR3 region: CASSAPGTGKIEQYF. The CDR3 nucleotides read TGTGCCAGTAGTGCCCCCGGGACAGGGAAAATCGAGCAGTACTTC.

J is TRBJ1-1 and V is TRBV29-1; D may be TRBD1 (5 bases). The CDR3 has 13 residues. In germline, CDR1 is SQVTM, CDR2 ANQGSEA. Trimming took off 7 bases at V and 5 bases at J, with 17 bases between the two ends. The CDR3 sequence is CSGEMGDETEAFF. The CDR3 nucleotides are TGCAGCGGAGAAATGGGGGACGAGACTGAAGCTTTCTTT.

The DNA of the CDR3 is TGTGCCAGCAGTTCTGCATCGACAGGGAACTATGGCTACACCTTC. Its translation: CASSSASTGNYGYTF. The chain has TRBV28 and TRBJ1-2; 7 nucleotides line up with TRBD1. CDR3 length equals 15 residues. Losses at the gene ends were 4 bases for V and 2 bases for J; bases not matched to a gene: 7. Germline values: CDR1 MDHEN, CDR2 SYDVKM.

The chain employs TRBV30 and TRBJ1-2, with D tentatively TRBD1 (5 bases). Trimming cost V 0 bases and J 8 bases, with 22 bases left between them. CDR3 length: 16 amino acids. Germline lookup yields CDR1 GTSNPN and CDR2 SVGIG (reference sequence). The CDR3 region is CAWSVGWGEVNQGYTF. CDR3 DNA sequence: TGTGCCTGGAGTGTAGGTTGGGGGGAGGTCAATCAAGGCTACACCTTC.

The CDR3 nucleotides read TGTGCCAGCAGACGGACAGATGAAGAGACCCAGTACTTC. It translates to CASRRTDEETQYF. The V call is TRBV7-9, the J call TRBJ2-5; possibly TRBD1 for D (6 bases). CDR3 length: 13 amino acids. V shed 6 bases and J shed 3 bases, with 11 bases lying between them. Germline values: CDR1 SEHNR, CDR2 FQNEAQ (reference sequence).

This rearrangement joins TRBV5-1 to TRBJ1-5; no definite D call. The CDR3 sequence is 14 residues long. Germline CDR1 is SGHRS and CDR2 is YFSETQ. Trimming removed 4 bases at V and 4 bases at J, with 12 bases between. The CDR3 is CASSPDPTNQPQHF. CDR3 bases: TGCGCCAGCAGCCCCGACCCCACGAATCAGCCCCAGCATTTT. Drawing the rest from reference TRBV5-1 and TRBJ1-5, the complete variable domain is KAGVTQTPRYLIKTRGQQVTLSCSPISGHRSVSWYQQTPGQGLQFLFEYFSETQRNKGNFPGRFSGRQFSNSRSEMNVSTLELGDSALYLCASSPDPTNQPQHFGDGTRLSIL.

The CDR3 sequence is CASSVALPTNNEQFF. CDR3 in DNA: TGTGCCAGCAGCGTAGCCCTTCCCACAAACAATGAGCAGTTCTTC. This chain connects TRBV9 to TRBJ2-1; D ambiguous. This CDR3 comprises 15 residues. In germline, CDR1 is SGDLS, CDR2 YYNGEE. Deletions cut 0 bases from V and 5 bases from J, with 12 bases between.

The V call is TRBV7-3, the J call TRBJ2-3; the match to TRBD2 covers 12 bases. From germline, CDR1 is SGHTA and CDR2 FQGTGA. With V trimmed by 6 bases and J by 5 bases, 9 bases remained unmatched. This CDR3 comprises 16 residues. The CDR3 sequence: CASSPGLAGPGDTQYF. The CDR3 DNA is TGTGCCAGCAGTCCCGGACTAGCGGGACCAGGAGATACGCAGTATTTT.

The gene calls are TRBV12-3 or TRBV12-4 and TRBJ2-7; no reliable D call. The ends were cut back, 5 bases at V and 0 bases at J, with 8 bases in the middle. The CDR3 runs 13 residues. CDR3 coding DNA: TGTGCCAGCAGTCCACCTAACTCCTACGAGCAGTACTTC. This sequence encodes CASSPPNSYEQYF.

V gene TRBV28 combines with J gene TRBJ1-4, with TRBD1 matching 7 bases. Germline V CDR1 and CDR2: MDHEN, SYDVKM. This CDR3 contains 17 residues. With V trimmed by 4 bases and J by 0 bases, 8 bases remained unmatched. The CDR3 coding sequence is TGTGCCAGCAGTTCCCGACAGGGACGTGCAACTAATGAAAAACTGTTTTTT. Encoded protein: CASSSRQGRATNEKLFF.

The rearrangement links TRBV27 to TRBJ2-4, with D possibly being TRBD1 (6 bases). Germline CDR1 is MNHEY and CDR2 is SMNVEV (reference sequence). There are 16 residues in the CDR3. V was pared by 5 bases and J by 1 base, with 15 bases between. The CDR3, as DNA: TGTGCCAGCAGTCAACAGGGAAATGGGGCCAAAAACATTCAGTACTTC. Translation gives CASSQQGNGAKNIQYF.